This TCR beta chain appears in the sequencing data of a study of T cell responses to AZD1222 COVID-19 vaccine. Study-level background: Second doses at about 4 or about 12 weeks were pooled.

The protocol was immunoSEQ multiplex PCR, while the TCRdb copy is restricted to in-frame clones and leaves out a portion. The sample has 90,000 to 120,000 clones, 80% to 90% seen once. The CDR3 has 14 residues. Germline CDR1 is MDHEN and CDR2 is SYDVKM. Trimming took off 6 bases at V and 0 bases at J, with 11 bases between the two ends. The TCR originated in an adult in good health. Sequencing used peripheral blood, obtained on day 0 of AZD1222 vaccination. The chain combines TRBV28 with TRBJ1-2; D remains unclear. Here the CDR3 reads CASRLSQANYGYTF. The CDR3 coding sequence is TGTGCCAGCAGGCTCAGTCAAGCTAACTATGGCTACACCTTC.